This T cell receptor (beta chain) was sequenced for a study of CD8 T cells in ankylosing spondylitis. Study-level points and caveats: A TCR beta motif made of fewer than 10 highly homologous variants seemed typical of ankylosing spondylitis blood. Relatively rare in peripheral blood, disease-linked clones were also CD8+.

CDR3 length: 12 amino acids. The V end was cut by 4 bases, the J end by 3 bases, with 7 bases between. Germline V gives CDR1 SGHDT, CDR2 YYEEEE. This clonotype was found many times. Its target is unknown. In TCRdb, the 5' RACE reads were re-called with MiXCR into one record per CDR3 protein. Counted here are about 200,000 distinct CDR3 sequences, around 13% occurring once; the ten biggest clones make up more than 15%. This chain joins TRBV5-6 and TRBJ1-1; D is uncertain. The specimen sequenced was blood, either unsorted or a sorted T cell fraction (not recorded which). This sequence originates from a male donor with ankylosing spondylitis or in good health (not recorded which). The CDR3: CASSTRYTEAFF. The CDR3 DNA is TGTGCCAGCAGCACTAGGTACACTGAAGCTTTCTTT.